The text below deals with one T cell receptor beta chain. Seattle-derived patients entered the study during active infection and were followed longitudinally. In the original processing: The authors estimated nucleated cell counts from reference gene primer amplification. Generated by immunoSEQ multiplex PCR, the TCRdb table keeps only in-frame clones and is missing some. V, J and clone size were drawn from that table, and D and trimming were deduced from the DNA. The sample has 180,000 or so clones; approximately 87% are singletons. The V end was cut by 6 bases, the J end by 7 bases, with 15 bases between. The CDR3 loop spans 13 amino acids. Germline CDR1 and CDR2: SNHLY and FYNNEI. The data originate from a study of blood T cell repertoires in COVID-19. Overall study: T cells, B-cell-depleted T cells, or PBMCs supplied cDNA or gDNA.

The receptor was derived from a person aged 70 to 85 with COVID-19, enrolled during active disease. This rearrangement joins TRBV2 to TRBJ1-2; D gene ambiguous. The sequencing input was peripheral blood. The CDR3 nucleotides read TGTGCCAGCAGCGCGAGTCGATCGAGTGGCTACACCTTC. It is translated as CASSASRSSGYTF. The entire variable domain, with the rest obtained from reference TRBV2 and TRBJ1-2, is as follows: EPEVTQTPSHQVTQMGQEVILRCVPISNHLYFYWYRQILGQKVEFLVSFYNNEISEKSEIFDDQFSVERPDGSNFTLKIRSTKLEDSAMYFCASSASRSSGYTFGSGTRLTVV.